This TCR beta chain was recovered during a study of blood T cell repertoires in COVID-19. Study information: PBMCs, B-cell-depleted T cells, or T cells were the source of the cDNA or gDNA that made up the material.

The germline gives CDR1 SGHKS, CDR2 YYEKEE (reference sequence). The CDR3 has 14 amino acids. Trimming shortened V by 1 base and J by 4 bases, and 9 bases separated the two germline ends. As originally analysed: Amplification with reference gene primers provided the estimates of nucleated cell counts. TCRdb's copy holds only in-frame clones and misses some; the assay was immunoSEQ multiplex PCR. That table is the source of V, J and clone size, and D and trimming were worked out from the DNA. Of 120,000 or so clones listed, less than 75% are singletons. This receptor was taken from a human donor with acute or convalescent COVID-19. The donor label of this sample is uncertain. J is TRBJ1-3 and V is TRBV5-5, with a tentative D call TRBD1 (6 bases). Sequencing input: peripheral blood. Here the CDR3 reads CASSLQGHGNTIYF. The DNA for the CDR3 is TGTGCCAGCAGCTTGCAGGGGCACGGAAACACCATATATTTT.